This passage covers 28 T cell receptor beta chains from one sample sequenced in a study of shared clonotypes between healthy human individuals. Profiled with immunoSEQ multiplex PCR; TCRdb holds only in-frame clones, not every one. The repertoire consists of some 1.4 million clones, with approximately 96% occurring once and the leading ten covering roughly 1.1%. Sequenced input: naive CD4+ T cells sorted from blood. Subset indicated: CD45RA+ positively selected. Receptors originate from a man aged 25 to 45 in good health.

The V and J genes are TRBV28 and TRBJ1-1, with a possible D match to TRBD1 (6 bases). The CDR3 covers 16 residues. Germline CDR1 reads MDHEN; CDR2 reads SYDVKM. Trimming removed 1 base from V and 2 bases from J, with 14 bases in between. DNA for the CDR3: TGTGCCAGCAGTTTATCTGGGAGGGGGGACAACACTGAAGCTTTCTTT. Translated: CASSLSGRGDNTEAFF.

The CDR3, as DNA: TGTGCCAGCAGCGCTACAGGGCCTATCGGGGAGCTGTTTTTT. Translating it yields CASSATGPIGELFF. J is TRBJ2-2 and V is TRBV11-2; a possible D gene is TRBD1 (6 bases). Germline-derived CDR1 and CDR2 are SGHAT and FQNNGV. The germline V and J ends were trimmed by 5 bases and 7 bases, with 14 bases remaining between them. This CDR3 region has 14 residues.

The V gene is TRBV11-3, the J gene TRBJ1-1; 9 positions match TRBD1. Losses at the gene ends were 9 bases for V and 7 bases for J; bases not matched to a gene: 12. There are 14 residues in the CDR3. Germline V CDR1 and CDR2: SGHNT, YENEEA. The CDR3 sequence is CASNTGQGSREAFF. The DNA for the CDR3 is TGTGCCAGTAATACGGGACAGGGATCCCGTGAAGCTTTCTTT. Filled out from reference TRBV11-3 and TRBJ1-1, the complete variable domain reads EAGVVQSPRYKIIEKKQPVAFWCNPISGHNTLYWYLQNLGQGPELLIRYENEEAVDDSQLPKDRFSAERLKGVDSTLKIQPAELGDSAVYLCASNTGQGSREAFFGQGTRLTVV.

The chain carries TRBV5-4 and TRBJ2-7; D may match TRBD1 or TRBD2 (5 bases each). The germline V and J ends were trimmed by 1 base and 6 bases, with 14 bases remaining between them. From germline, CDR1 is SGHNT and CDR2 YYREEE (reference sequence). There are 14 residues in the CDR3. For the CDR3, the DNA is TGTGCCAGCAGCTTGTCCGGGGCTTCAACCGAGCAGTACTTC. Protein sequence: CASSLSGASTEQYF.

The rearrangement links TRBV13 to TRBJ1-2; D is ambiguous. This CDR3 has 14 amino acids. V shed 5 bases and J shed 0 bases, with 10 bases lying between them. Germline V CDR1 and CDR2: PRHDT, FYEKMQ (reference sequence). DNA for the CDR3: TGTGCCAGCAGCCGTGCTGGATCTAACTATGGCTACACCTTC. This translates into CASSRAGSNYGYTF.

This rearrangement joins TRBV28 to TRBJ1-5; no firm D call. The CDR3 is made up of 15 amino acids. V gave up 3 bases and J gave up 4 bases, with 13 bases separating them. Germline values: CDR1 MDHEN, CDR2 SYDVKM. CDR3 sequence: CASSFKAGPNQPQHF. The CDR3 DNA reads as TGTGCCAGCAGTTTTAAGGCAGGTCCTAATCAGCCCCAGCATTTT. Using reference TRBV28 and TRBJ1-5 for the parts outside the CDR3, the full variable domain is DVKVTQSSRYLVKRTGEKVFLECVQDMDHENMFWYRQDPGLGLRLIYFSYDVKMKEKGDIPEGYSVSREKKERFSLILESASTNQTSMYLCASSFKAGPNQPQHFGDGTRLSIL.

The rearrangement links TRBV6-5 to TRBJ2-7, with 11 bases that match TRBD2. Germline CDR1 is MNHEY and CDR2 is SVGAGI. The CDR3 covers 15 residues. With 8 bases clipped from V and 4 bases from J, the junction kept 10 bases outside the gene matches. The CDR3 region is CASGLASGRLYEQYF. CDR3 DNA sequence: TGTGCCAGCGGATTAGCTAGCGGGAGGTTGTACGAGCAGTACTTC.

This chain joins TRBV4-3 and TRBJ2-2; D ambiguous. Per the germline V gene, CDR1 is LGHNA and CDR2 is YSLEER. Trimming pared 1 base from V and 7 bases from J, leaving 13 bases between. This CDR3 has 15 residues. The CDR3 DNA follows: TGCGCCAGCAGCCAAGGGTTTAACCGCGTCGGGGAGCTGTTTTTT. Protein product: CASSQGFNRVGELFF.

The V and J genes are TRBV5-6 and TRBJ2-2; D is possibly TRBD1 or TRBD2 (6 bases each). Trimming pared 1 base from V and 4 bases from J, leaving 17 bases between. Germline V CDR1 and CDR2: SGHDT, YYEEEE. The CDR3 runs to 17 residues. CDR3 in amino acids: CASSLLGATSPTGELFF. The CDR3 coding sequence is TGTGCCAGCAGCTTGTTGGGGGCTACTAGCCCCACCGGGGAGCTGTTTTTT. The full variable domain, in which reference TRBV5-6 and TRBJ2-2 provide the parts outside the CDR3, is DAGVTQSPTHLIKTRGQQVTLRCSPKSGHDTVSWYQQALGQGPQFIFQYYEEEERQRGNFPDRFSGHQFPNYSSELNVNALLLGDSALYLCASSLLGATSPTGELFFGEGSRLTVL.

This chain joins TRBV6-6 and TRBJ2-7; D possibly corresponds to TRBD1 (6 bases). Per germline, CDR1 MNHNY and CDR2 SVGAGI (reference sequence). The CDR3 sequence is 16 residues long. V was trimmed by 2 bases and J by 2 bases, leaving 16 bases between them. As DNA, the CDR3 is TGTGCCAGCAGTTACCCCCCCACAGGGTTTCCCTACGAGCAGTACTTC. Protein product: CASSYPPTGFPYEQYF.

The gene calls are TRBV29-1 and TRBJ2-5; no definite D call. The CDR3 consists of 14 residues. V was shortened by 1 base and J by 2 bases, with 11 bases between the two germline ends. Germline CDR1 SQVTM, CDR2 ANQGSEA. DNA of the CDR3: TGCAGCGTTGAAGGGTCCAGCAGGCAAGAGACCCAGTACTTC. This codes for CSVEGSSRQETQYF.

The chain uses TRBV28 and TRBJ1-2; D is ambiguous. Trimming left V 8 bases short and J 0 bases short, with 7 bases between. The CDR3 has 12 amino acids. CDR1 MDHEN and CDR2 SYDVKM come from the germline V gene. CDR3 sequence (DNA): TGTGCCAGCGACGGGTCTAACTATGGCTACACCTTC. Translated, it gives CASDGSNYGYTF.

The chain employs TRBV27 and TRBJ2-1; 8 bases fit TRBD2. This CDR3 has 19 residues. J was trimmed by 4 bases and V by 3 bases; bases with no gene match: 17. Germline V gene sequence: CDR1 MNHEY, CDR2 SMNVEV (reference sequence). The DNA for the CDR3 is TGTGCCAGCAGTTTTTCCCATTATAGGGCGGGAGGACCGTACAATGAGCAGTTCTTC. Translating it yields CASSFSHYRAGGPYNEQFF.

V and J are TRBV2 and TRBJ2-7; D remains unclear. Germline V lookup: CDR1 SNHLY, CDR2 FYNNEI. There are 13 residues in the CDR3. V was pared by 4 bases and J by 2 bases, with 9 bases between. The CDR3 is CASSARQPYEQYF. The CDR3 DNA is TGTGCCAGCAGTGCTAGGCAGCCCTACGAGCAGTACTTC. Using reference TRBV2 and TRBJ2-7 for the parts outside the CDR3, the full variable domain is EPEVTQTPSHQVTQMGQEVILRCVPISNHLYFYWYRQILGQKVEFLVSFYNNEISEKSEIFDDQFSVERPDGSNFTLKIRSTKLEDSAMYFCASSARQPYEQYFGPGTRLTVT.

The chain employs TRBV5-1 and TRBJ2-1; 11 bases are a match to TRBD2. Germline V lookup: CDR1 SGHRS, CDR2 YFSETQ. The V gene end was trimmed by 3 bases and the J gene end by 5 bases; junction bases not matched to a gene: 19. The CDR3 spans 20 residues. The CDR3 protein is CASSYNPGLAVGKVDNEQFF. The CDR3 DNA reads TGCGCCAGCAGCTATAATCCGGGACTAGCGGTGGGAAAGGTAGACAATGAGCAGTTCTTC.

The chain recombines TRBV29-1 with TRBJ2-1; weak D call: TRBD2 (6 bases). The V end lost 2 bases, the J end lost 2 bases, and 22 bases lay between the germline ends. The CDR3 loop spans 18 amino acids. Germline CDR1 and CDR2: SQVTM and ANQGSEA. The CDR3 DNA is TGCAGCGTTGAAAAGGGGCCGTTTCGGGGAGGCCCCTACAATGAGCAGTTCTTC. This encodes CSVEKGPFRGGPYNEQFF.

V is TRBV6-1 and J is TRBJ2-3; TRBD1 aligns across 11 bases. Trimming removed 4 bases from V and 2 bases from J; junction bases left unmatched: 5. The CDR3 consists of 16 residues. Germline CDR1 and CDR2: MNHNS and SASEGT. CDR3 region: CASSAGQGVSTDTQYF. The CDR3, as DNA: TGTGCCAGCAGTGCGGGACAGGGGGTATCCACAGATACGCAGTATTTT.

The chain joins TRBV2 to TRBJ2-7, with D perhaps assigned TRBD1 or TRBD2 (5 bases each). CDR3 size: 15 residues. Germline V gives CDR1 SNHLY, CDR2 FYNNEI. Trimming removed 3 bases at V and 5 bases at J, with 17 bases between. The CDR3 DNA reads TGTGCCAGCAGTGAGGGACCGCAATTATTCCACGAGCAGTACTTC. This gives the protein CASSEGPQLFHEQYF. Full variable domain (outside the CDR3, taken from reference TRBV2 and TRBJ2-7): EPEVTQTPSHQVTQMGQEVILRCVPISNHLYFYWYRQILGQKVEFLVSFYNNEISEKSEIFDDQFSVERPDGSNFTLKIRSTKLEDSAMYFCASSEGPQLFHEQYFGPGTRLTVT.

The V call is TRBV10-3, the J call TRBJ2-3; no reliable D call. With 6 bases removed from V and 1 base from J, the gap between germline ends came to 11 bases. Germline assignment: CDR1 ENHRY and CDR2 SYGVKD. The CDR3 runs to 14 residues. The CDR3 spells CAISEVAGTDTQYF. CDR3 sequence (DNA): TGTGCCATCAGCGAGGTCGCGGGCACAGATACGCAGTATTTT.

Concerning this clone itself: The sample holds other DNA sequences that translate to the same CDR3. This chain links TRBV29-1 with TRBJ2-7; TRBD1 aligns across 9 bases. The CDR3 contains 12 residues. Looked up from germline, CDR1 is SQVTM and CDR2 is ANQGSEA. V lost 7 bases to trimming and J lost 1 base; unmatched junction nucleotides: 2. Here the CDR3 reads CSAGQGSYEQYF. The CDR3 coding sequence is TGCAGCGCGGGACAGGGATCCTACGAGCAGTACTTC.

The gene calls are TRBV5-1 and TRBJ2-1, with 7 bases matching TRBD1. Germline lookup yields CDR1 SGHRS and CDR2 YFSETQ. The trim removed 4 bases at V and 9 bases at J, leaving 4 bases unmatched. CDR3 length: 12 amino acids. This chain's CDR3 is CASSPGGTEQFF. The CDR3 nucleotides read TGCGCCAGCAGCCCAGGGGGAACTGAGCAGTTCTTC.

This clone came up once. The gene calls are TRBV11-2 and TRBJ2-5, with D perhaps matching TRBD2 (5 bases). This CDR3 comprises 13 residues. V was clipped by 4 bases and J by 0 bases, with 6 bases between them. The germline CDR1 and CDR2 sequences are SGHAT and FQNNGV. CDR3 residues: CASSWENQETQYF. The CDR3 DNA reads TGTGCCAGCAGCTGGGAGAACCAAGAGACCCAGTACTTC.

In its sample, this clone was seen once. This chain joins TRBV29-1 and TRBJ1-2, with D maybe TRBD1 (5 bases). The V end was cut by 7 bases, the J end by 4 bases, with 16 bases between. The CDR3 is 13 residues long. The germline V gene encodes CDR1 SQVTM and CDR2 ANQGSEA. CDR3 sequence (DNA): TGCAGCGCCCAAGTACTAGGGGCCTATGGCTACACCTTC. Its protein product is CSAQVLGAYGYTF.

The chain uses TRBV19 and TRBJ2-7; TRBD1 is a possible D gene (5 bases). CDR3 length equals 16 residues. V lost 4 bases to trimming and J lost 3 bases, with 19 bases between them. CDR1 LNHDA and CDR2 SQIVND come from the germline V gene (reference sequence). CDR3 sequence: CASSRGTGPMGYEQYF. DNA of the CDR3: TGTGCCAGTAGTAGGGGAACAGGCCCTATGGGCTACGAGCAGTACTTC.

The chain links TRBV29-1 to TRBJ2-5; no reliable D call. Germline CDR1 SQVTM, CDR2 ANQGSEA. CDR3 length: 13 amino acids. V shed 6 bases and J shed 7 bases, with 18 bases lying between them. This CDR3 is CSVILGRVGTQYF. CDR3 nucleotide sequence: TGCAGCGTCATTCTCGGACGCGTCGGGACCCAGTACTTC.

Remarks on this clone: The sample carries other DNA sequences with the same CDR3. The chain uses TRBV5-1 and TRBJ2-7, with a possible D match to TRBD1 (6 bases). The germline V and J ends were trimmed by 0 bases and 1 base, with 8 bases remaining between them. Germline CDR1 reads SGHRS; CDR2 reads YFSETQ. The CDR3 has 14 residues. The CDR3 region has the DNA TGCGCCAGCAGCTTGGTAGGACAGTCCTACGAGCAGTACTTC. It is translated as CASSLVGQSYEQYF.

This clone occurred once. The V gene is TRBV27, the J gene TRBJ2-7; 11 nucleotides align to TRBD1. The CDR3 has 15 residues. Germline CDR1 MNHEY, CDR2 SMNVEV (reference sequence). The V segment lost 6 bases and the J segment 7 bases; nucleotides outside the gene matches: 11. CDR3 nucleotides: TGTGCCAGCAGAACTGACCGGGACAGGGGGAGTGAGCAGTACTTC. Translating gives CASRTDRDRGSEQYF.

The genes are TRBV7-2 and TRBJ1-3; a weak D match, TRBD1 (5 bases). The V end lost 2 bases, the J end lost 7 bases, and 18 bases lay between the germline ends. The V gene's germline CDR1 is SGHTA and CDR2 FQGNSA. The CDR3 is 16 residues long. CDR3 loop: CASSLQAAGLGNTIYF. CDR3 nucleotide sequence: TGTGCCAGCAGCTTACAAGCGGCAGGGCTAGGGAACACCATATATTTT.